The entry below gives a single TCR beta chain sequence along with its context. Authors' data handling: Nucleated cell counts were estimated from reference gene primer amplification. Sequenced by immunoSEQ multiplex PCR; TCRdb stores in-frame clones only, minus some. For V, J and clone size, that table is used; D and trimming come from the DNA. The table shows about 280,000 clones, with 70% to 90% occurring only once. This sample stems from a study of blood T cell repertoires in COVID-19. Study overall: Sources were T cells, B-cell-depleted T cells, or PBMCs; the material itself was cDNA or gDNA.

The sequence derives from a woman between 70 and 85 years old with acute or convalescent COVID-19. Sequencing was performed on peripheral blood.

The CDR3: CASSRSGAWGDHEKLFF. In DNA, the CDR3 is TGCGCCAGCAGCCGTTCGGGTGCTTGGGGGGATCATGAAAAACTGTTTTTT. V and J are TRBV5-1 and TRBJ1-4, with a tentative D call TRBD1 (5 bases). Per the germline V gene, CDR1 is SGHRS and CDR2 is YFSETQ. V was trimmed by 4 bases and J by 6 bases, leaving 22 bases between them. The CDR3 is 17 amino acids.